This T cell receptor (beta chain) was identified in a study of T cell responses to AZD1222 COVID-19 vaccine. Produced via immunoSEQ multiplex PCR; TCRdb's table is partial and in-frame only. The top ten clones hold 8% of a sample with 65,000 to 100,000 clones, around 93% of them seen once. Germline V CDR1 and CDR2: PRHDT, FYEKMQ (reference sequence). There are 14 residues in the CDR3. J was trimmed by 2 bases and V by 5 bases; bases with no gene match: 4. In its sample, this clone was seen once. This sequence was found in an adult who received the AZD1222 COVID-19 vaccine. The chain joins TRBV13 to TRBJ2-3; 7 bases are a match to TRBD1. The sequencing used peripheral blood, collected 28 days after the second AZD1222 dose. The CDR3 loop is CASSQGQTTDTQYF. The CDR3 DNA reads TGTGCCAGCAGCCAGGGACAGACCACAGATACGCAGTATTTT.